This is a list of T cell receptor beta chains from one sample in a study of CD8+ T cells in alopecia areata. Assay used: immunoSEQ multiplex PCR; TCRdb lists only in-frame clones, some missing. The table shows about 150,000 clones, with around 50% occurring only once. The sequenced sample was CD4+ T cells sorted from blood, obtained at week 0. The receptors were gathered from a human donor with alopecia areata. Each CDR3 is given with its conserved first and last residue. Fields, in order: J gene, V gene, CDR3 protein.

TRBJ2-3,TRBV7-2,CASSPSSTSNTQYF
TRBJ1-2,TRBV5-6,CASSFQQVGYGYTF
TRBJ1-1,TRBV29-1,CSVEVAGGSTEAFF
TRBJ1-1,TRBV7-9,CASTLQGNTEAFF
TRBJ1-1,TRBV11-2,CASSSLSKRQKAFF
TRBJ1-1,TRBV29-1,CSVAGTANTEAFF
TRBJ2-3,TRBV29-1,CSVATGISTDTQYF
TRBJ2-3,TRBV5-1,CASSSQGDSTDTQYF
TRBJ2-7,TRBV7-2,CASSSAYSGGLSYEQYF
TRBJ1-1,TRBV7-2,CASSPRTQGRKNTEAFF
TRBJ2-7,TRBV14,CASSAGLDEQYF
TRBJ2-7,TRBV7-2,CASSLGPLVDEQYF
TRBJ1-5,TRBV2,CASKTTGDHQPQHF
TRBJ2-3,TRBV14,CASSQDATRTGGADTQYF
TRBJ2-1,TRBV30,CAWNGRGAGNEQFF
TRBJ1-6,TRBV14,CASSQVGSAPLHF
TRBJ2-1,TRBV5-1,CASSEELATYNEQFF
TRBJ2-5,TRBV11-2,CASSLAGGETQYF
TRBJ2-3,TRBV30,CAWSGLAGSDTQYF
TRBJ2-2,TRBV18,CASSASDGELFF
TRBJ2-7,TRBV9,CASSVSLLSYEQYF
TRBJ2-2,TRBV5-1,CASSSGQGSTGELFF
TRBJ2-3,TRBV15,CATSRDLTSGGTDTQYF
TRBJ1-1,TRBV27,CASSPPGSTEAFF
TRBJ2-1,TRBV18,CASSPWGQVDNEQFF
TRBJ1-2,TRBV9,CASSHLDTTNYGYTF
TRBJ1-6,TRBV6-5,CASRARGGGNSPLHF
TRBJ1-2,TRBV7-2,CASSLASRQGNYGYTF
TRBJ2-5,TRBV7-9,CASSRRDRGPQETQYF
TRBJ2-1,TRBV5-4,CASSNINEQFF
TRBJ2-7,TRBV29-1,CSGGDSYEQYF
TRBJ2-6,TRBV5-4,CASSLDRGGANVLTF
TRBJ2-2,TRBV7-9,CASSSTGGIKNTGELFF
TRBJ1-6,TRBV25-1,CASSEWGGVTRNSPLHF
TRBJ1-1,TRBV19,CASSGQSSGNTEAFF
TRBJ1-2,TRBV4-1,CASRKGKAGEAYGYTF
TRBJ1-5,TRBV25-1,CASSQTGTNQPQHF
TRBJ2-5,TRBV7-2,CASSFRAYPQETQYF